The rows below give T cell receptor beta chains drawn from one sample of a study of vaccination and CD4 T cells after COVID-19. TCRdb processed the PCR reads anew with MiXCR; each CDR3 protein has one entry. The sample includes 20,000 to 25,000 distinct CDR3 sequences, approximately 56% seen only once; the top ten take 13%. These receptors lack a known antigen. Here the sequenced sample was CD4+ T cells from blood, cultured in vitro, taken after SARS-CoV-2 vaccination. The receptors derive from a human donor who received a COVID-19 vaccine. Both conserved end residues are part of each CDR3. A D gene is named only where the DNA matches it firmly. Rows may omit the clone size; those that give it use once, few, many or a size class.

>TRBV24-1|few|TRBJ1-5|TRBD1
TGTGCCACCAGTGATCGGACAGGGGTATTCGGCAATCAGCCCCAGCATTTT
CATSDRTGVFGNQPQHF
>TRBV6-1|-|TRBJ1-3|-
TGTGCCAGCAGTCTCGCTGAGGCAGGGGGAAACACCATATATTTT
CASSLAEAGGNTIYF
>TRBV10-1|-|TRBJ2-7|TRBD2
TGCGCCAGCAGTTCTAGCGGGGGGACGGACGAGCAGTACTTC
CASSSSGGTDEQYF
>TRBV20-1|few|TRBJ2-1|-
TGCAGTGCTAGAGATGACGGTCAGGGAGGCGATGAGCAGTTCTTC
CSARDDGQGGDEQFF
>TRBV12-3/TRBV12-4|-|TRBJ1-1|TRBD1
TGTGCCAGCAGTTTATCAGGGGGGTACACTGAAGCTTTCTTT
CASSLSGGYTEAFF
>TRBV7-2|-|TRBJ1-1|-
TGTGCCAGCAGCTTAGCCCCGACGATAATGAACACTGAAGCTTTCTTT
CASSLAPTIMNTEAFF
>TRBV24-1|once|TRBJ1-5|TRBD1
TGTGCCACCAGTGACTCTCCATTGACAGGGGGGCGGAATCAGCCCCAGCATTTT
CATSDSPLTGGRNQPQHF
>TRBV7-2|-|TRBJ1-2|TRBD1
TGTGCCAGCAGCGAAACAGGGGAATATGGCTACACCTTC
CASSETGEYGYTF
>TRBV6-1|-|TRBJ1-2|-
TGTGCCAGCAGTGCTACAAGCCGCGGGGTATTTGGCCACACCTTC
CASSATSRGVFGHTF
>TRBV30|once|TRBJ2-3|-
TGTGCCTGGAGCGCGGGCCGGACATTTAGCACAGATACGCAGTATTTT
CAWSAGRTFSTDTQYF
>TRBV7-2|-|TRBJ2-7|TRBD1
TGTGCCAGCAGCTTACAGGGACAGGGGTCCTACGAGCAGTACTTC
CASSLQGQGSYEQYF
>TRBV6-1|-|TRBJ2-3|TRBD2
TGTGCCAGCAGCCCCGGGACTAGCGGGGGGGCCTCGGATACGCAGTATTTT
CASSPGTSGGASDTQYF
>TRBV5-1|-|TRBJ2-2|TRBD2
TGCGCCAGCAGCTTGGGATCAGCGGGGACGAACACCGGGGAGCTGTTTTTT
CASSLGSAGTNTGELFF